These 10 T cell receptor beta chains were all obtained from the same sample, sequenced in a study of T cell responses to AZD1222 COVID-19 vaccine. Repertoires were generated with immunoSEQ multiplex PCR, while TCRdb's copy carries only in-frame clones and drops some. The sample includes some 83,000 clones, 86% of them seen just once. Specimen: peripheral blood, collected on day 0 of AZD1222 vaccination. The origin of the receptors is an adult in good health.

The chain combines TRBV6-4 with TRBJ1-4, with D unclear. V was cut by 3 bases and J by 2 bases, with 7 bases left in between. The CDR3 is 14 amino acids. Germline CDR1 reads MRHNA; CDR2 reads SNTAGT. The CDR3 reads CASSDPKTNEKLFF. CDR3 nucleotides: TGTGCCAGCAGTGATCCTAAGACTAATGAAAAACTGTTTTTT.

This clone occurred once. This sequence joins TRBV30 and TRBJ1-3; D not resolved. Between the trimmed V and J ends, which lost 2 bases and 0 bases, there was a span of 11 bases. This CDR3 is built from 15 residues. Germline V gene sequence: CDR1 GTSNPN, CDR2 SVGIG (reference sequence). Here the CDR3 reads CAWSPRRRSGNTIYF. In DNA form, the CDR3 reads TGTGCCTGGAGTCCAAGACGCCGCTCTGGAAACACCATATATTTT. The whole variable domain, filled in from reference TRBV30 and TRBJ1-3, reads SQTIHQWPATLVQPVGSPLSLECTVEGTSNPNLYWYRQAAGRGLQLLFYSVGIGQISSEVPQNLSASRPQDRQFILSSKKLLLSDSGFYLCAWSPRRRSGNTIYFGEGSWLTVV.

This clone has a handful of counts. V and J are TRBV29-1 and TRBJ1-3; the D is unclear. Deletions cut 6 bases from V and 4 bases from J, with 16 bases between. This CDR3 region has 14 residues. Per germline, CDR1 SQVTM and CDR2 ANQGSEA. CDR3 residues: CSVRPTLSGNTIYF. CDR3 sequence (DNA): TGCAGCGTCCGCCCTACTCTCAGCGGAAACACCATATATTTT.

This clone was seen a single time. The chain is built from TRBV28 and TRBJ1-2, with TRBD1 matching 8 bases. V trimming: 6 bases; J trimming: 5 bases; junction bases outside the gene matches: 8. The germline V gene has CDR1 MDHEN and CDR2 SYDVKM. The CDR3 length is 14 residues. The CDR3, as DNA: TGTGCCAGCAGCCCCGACAGGGGTGTGTATGGCTACACCTTC. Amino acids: CASSPDRGVYGYTF.

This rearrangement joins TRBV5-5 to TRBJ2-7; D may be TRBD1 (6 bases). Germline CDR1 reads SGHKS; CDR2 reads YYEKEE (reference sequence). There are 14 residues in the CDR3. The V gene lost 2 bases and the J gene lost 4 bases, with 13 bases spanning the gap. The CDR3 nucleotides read TGTGCCAGCAGCTTTGGGGGCGCTGGGTACGAGCAGTACTTC. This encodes CASSFGGAGYEQYF.

This chain's CDR3 is CASRRTDLNNSPLHF. The CDR3, as DNA: TGTGCCAGCAGACGGACAGATCTGAATAATTCACCCCTCCACTTT. J is TRBJ1-6 and V is TRBV6-5; maybe TRBD1 (6 bases). V was pared by 6 bases and J by 5 bases, with 14 bases between. The CDR3 covers 15 residues. Per germline, CDR1 MNHEY and CDR2 SVGAGI.

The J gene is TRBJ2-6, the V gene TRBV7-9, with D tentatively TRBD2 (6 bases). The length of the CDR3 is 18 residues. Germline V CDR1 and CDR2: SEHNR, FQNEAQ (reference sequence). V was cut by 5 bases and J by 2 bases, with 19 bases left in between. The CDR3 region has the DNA TGTGCCAGCAGCCACCGGGGCCGGGGACTGCCTGGGGCCAACGTCCTGACTTTC. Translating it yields CASSHRGRGLPGANVLTF.

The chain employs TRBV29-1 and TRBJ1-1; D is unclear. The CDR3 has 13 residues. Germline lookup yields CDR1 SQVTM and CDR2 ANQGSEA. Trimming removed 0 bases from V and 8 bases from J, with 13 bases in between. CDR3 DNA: TGCAGCGTTGAAGAGGCAAAAGGGTCCGAAGCTTTCTTT. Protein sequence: CSVEEAKGSEAFF.

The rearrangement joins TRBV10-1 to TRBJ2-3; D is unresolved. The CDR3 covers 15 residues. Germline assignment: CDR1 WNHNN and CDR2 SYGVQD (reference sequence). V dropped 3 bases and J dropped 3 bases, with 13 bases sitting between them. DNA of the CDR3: TGCGCCAGCAGTGAAGCAGCCCTTAGAACAGATACGCAGTATTTT. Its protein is CASSEAALRTDTQYF.

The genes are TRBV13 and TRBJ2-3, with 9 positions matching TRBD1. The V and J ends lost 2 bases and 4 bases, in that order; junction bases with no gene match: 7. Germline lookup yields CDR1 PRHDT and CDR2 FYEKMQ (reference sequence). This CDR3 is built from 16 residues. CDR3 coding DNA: TGTGCCAGCAGCTTACGGACAGGGGTTGGAGCAGATACGCAGTATTTT. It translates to CASSLRTGVGADTQYF.